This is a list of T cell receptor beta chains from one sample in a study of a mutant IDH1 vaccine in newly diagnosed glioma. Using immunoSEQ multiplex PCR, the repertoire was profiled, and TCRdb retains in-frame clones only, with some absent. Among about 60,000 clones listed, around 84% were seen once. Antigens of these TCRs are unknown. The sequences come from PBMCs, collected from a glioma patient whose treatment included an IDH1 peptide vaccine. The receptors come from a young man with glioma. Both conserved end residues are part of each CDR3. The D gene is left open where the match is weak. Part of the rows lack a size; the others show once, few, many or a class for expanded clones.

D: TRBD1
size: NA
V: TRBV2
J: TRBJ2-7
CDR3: CASPPITGGVSYEQYF
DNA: TGTGCCAGCCCTCCTATTACAGGGGGAGTCTCCTACGAGCAGTACTTC

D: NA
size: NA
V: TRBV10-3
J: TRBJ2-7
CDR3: CAISESGGYEQYF
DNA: TGTGCCATCAGTGAGTCAGGAGGGTACGAGCAGTACTTC

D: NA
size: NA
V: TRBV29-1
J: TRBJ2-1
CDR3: CSAAPPTREQFF
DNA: TGCAGCGCCGCGCCTCCGACTCGTGAGCAGTTCTTC

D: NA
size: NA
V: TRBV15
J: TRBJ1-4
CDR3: CATSRSVGDNEKLFF
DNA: TGTGCCACCAGCAGGTCCGTGGGAGATAATGAAAAACTGTTTTTT

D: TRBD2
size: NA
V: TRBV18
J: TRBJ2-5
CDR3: CASSPRLSGGPQETQYF
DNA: TGTGCCAGCTCACCTCGACTAAGCGGGGGGCCTCAAGAGACCCAGTACTTC

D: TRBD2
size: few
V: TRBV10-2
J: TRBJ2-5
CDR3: CASSERGVWETQYF
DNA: TGCGCCAGCAGTGAGCGGGGGGTCTGGGAGACCCAGTACTTC

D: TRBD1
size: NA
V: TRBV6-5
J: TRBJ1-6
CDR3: CASRLDRFNSPLHF
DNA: TGTGCCAGCAGACTGGACAGGTTCAATTCACCCCTCCACTTT

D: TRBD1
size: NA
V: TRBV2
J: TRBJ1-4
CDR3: CASSEADRGPEKLFF
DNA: TGTGCCAGCAGTGAAGCGGACAGGGGTCCTGAAAAACTGTTTTTT

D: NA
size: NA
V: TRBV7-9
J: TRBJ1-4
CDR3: CASSLVADITTNEKLFF
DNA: TGTGCCAGCAGCTTAGTTGCAGATATAACAACTAATGAAAAACTGTTTTTT

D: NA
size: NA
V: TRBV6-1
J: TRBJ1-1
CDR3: CASSAPGGLNTEAFF
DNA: TGTGCCAGCAGTGCCCCGGGAGGCTTGAACACTGAAGCTTTCTTT

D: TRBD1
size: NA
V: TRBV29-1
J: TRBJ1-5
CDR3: CSVEDSQGASNQPQHF
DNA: TGCAGCGTTGAAGATTCTCAGGGGGCTAGCAATCAGCCCCAGCATTTT

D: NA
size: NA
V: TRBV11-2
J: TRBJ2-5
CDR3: CASSFFADGETQYF
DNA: TGTGCCAGCAGCTTTTTCGCCGATGGGGAGACCCAGTACTTC

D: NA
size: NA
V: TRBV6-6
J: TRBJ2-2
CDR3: CASSGRGTDTGELFF
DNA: TGTGCCAGCAGTGGTAGAGGGACGGACACCGGGGAGCTGTTTTTT

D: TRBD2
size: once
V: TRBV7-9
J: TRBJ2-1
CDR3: CASSRASGGDNEQFF
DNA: TGTGCCAGCAGCCGCGCTAGCGGGGGAGACAATGAGCAGTTCTTC

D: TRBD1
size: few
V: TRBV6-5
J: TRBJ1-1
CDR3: CASRGQGLLTEAFF
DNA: TGTGCCAGCAGGGGACAGGGACTCCTTACTGAAGCTTTCTTT

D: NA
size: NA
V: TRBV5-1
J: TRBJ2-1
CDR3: CASSFRSGGGSYNEQFF
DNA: TGCGCCAGCAGCTTTCGATCGGGGGGCGGATCCTACAATGAGCAGTTCTTC

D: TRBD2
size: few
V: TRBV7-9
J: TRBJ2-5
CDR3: CASSSSGRGETQYF
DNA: TGTGCCAGCAGCTCGAGCGGGAGAGGGGAGACCCAGTACTTC

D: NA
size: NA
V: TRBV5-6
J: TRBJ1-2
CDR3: CASSLGSLGYTF
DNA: TGTGCCAGCAGCTTGGGCTCTTTGGGCTACACCTTC

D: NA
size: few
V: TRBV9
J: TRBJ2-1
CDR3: CASSVILGSSYNEQFF
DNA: TGTGCCAGCAGCGTAATTCTGGGGAGCTCCTACAATGAGCAGTTCTTC

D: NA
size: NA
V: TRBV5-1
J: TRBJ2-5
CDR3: CASSFLVGPQETQYF
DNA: TGCGCCAGCAGCTTTCTAGTAGGCCCCCAAGAGACCCAGTACTTC

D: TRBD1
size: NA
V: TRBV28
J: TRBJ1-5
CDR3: CASRTSDRGNNQPQHF
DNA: TGTGCCAGCAGAACATCCGACAGGGGAAACAATCAGCCCCAGCATTTT

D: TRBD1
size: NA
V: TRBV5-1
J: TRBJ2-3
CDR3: CASSPGTGGERTDTQYF
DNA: TGCGCCAGCAGCCCGGGGACAGGGGGTGAACGCACAGATACGCAGTATTTT

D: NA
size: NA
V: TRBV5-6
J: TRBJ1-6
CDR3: CASSLVGALNSPLHF
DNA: TGTGCCAGCAGCTTGGTTGGGGCCTTGAATTCACCCCTCCACTTT

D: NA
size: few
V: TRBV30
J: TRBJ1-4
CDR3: CAWSVRRGSEKLFF
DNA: TGTGCCTGGAGTGTCAGGCGGGGGTCTGAAAAACTGTTTTTT

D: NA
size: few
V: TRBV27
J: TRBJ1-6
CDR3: CASSLRNGLAYNSPLHF
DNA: TGTGCCAGCAGTCTAAGGAATGGCCTGGCCTATAATTCACCCCTCCACTTT

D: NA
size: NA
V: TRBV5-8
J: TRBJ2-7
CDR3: CASSYRASSHYEQYF
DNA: TGTGCCAGCAGCTACCGGGCCTCATCACACTACGAGCAGTACTTC

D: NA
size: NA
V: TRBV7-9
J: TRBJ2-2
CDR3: CASTAPRVTGELFF
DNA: TGTGCCAGCACCGCGCCAAGAGTAACCGGGGAGCTGTTTTTT

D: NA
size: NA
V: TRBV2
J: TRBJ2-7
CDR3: CASSAGRVGLYF
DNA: TGTGCCAGCAGTGCGGGCAGGGTGGGATTGTACTTC

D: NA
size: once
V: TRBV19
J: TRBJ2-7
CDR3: CASRPESSYEQYF
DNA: TGTGCCAGTAGACCGGAGAGCTCCTACGAGCAGTACTTC

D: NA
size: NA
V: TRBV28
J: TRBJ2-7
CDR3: CASSLSSSYEQYF
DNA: TGTGCCAGCAGTTTATCGTCGAGCTACGAGCAGTACTTC

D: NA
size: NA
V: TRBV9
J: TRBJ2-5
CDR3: CASSVLPGGGGIETQYF
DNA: TGTGCCAGCAGCGTCCTTCCCGGGGGAGGGGGGATCGAGACCCAGTACTTC

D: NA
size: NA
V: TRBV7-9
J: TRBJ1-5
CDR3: CASSGDGRPWPNQPQHF
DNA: TGTGCCAGCAGCGGAGACGGGCGTCCGTGGCCCAATCAGCCCCAGCATTTT

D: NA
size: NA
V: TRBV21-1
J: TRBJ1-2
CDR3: CASSTNRGQTYGYTF
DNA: TGTGCCAGCAGCACGAACAGGGGGCAAACCTATGGCTACACCTTC

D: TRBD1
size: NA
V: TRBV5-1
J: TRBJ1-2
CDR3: CASSPWTGGYGYTF
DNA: TGCGCCAGCAGCCCATGGACAGGGGGCTATGGCTACACCTTC

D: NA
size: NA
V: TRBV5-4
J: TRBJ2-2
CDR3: CASSPTKGRKLTGELFF
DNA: TGTGCCAGCAGCCCCACGAAGGGGAGGAAACTAACCGGGGAGCTGTTTTTT

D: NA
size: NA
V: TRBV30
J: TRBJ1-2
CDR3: CAWRAELYGYTF
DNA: TGTGCCTGGCGGGCGGAACTCTATGGCTACACCTTC

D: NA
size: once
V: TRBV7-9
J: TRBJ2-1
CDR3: CASSDHRTPLNEQFF
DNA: TGTGCCAGCAGCGACCACAGGACCCCGCTTAATGAGCAGTTCTTC

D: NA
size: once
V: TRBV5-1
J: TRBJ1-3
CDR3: CASSWDGSTGNTIYF
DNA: TGCGCCAGCAGCTGGGACGGGTCGACTGGAAACACCATATATTTT

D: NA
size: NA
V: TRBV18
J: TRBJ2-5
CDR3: CASSLDPGARETQYF
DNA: TGTGCCAGCTCCCTAGACCCGGGGGCCCGAGAGACCCAGTACTTC